This T cell receptor (beta chain) was identified in a study of blood T cells in healthy people across ages. The second PCR ran about 6 to 12 cycles with a sample-barcoded 5' primer and J-beta primers. In TCRdb, the 5' RACE reads were re-called with MiXCR into one record per CDR3 protein. The table lists 550,000 to 800,000 distinct CDR3 sequences, about a third of them singletons. Trimming removed 2 bases from V and 0 bases from J; junction bases left unmatched: 5. The germline V gene has CDR1 SGHTA and CDR2 FQGNSA. CDR3 length: 16 residues. This sequence originates from a woman older than 75 in good health. The sequencing sample was made of blood. This chain uses TRBV7-2 with TRBJ1-1; 8 bases match TRBD1. CDR3 nucleotide sequence: TGTGCCAGCAGCTTACCCGCAGGGGGCGTGAACACTGAAGCTTTCTTT. The encoded protein is CASSLPAGGVNTEAFF.